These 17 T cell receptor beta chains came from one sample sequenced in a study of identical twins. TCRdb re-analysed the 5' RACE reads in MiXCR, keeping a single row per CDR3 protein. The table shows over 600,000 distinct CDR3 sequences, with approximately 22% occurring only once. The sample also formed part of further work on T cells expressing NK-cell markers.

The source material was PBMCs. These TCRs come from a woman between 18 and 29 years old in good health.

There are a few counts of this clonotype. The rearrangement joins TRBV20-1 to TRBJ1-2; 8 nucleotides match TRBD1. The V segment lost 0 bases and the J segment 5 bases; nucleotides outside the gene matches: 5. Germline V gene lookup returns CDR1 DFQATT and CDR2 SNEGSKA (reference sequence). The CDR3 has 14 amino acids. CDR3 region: CSAREIQGGYGYTF. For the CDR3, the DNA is TGCAGTGCTAGAGAAATACAGGGGGGATATGGCTACACCTTC.

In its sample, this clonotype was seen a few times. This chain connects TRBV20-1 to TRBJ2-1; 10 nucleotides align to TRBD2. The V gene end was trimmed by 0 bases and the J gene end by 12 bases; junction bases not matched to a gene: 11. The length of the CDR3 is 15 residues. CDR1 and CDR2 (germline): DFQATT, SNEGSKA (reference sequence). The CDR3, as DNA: TGCAGTGCTAGAGATCGTACAGTAGCGGGGGGCGGGCAGTTCTTC. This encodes CSARDRTVAGGGQFF.

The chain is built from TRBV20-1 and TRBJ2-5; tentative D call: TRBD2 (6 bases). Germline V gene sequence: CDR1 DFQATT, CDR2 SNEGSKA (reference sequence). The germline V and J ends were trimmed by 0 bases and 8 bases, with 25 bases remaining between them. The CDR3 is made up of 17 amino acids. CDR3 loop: CSARDHSRGTSLGTQYF. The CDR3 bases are TGCAGTGCTAGAGATCATAGCCGCGGGACGTCACTGGGAACCCAGTACTTC.

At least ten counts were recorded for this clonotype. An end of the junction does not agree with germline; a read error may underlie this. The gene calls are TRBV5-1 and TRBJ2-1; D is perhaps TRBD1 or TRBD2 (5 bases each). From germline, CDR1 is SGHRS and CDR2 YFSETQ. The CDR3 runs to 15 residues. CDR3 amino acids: CASSSSGASYNEQFF. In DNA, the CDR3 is TGTGCCAGCAGCTCTTCCGGGGCCTCCTACAATGAGCAGTTCTTC.

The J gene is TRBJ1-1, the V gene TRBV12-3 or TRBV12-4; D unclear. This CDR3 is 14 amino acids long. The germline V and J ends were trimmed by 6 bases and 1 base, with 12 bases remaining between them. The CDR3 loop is CASSWNQQNTEAFF. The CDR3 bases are TGTGCCAGCAGCTGGAACCAGCAGAACACTGAAGCTTTCTTT.

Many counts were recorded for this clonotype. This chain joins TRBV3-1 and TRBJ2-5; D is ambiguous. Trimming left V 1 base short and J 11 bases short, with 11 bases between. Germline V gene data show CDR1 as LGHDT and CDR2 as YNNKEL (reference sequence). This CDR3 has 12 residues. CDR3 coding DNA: TGTGCCAGCAGCCAAGTATTGGGAACTCAGTACTTC. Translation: CASSQVLGTQYF.

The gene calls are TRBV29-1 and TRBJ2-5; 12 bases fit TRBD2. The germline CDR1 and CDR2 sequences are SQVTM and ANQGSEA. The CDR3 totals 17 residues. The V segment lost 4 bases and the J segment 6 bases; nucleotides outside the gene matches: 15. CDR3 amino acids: CSVVTGLAGPFLKTQYF. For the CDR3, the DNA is TGCAGCGTTGTGACCGGACTAGCGGGACCATTTCTAAAGACCCAGTACTTC.

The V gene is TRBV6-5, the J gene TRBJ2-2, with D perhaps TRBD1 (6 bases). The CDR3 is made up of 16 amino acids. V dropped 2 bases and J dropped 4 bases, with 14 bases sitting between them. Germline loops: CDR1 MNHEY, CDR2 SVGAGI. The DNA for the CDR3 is TGTGCCAGCAGTTACATACCCCAGGGGTCCACCGGGGAGCTGTTTTTT. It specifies CASSYIPQGSTGELFF.

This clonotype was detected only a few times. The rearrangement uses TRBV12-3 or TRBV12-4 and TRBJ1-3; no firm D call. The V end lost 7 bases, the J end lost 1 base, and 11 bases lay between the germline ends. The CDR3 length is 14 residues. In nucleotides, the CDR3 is TGTGCCAGCATCGTAGGGTCTTCTGGAAACACCATATATTTT. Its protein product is CASIVGSSGNTIYF.

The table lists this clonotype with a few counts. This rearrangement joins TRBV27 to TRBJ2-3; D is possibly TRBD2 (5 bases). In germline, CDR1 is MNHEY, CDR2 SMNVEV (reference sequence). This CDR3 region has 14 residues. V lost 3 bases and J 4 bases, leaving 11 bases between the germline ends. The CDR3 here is CASSFYRDSDTQYF. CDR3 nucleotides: TGTGCCAGCAGTTTCTATCGGGATTCAGATACGCAGTATTTT.

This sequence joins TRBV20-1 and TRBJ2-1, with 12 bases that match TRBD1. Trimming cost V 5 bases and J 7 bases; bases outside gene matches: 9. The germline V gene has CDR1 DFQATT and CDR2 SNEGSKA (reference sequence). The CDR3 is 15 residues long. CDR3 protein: CSAPGTGGASNEQFF. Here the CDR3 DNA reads TGCAGTGCTCCCGGGACAGGGGGCGCTTCAAATGAGCAGTTCTTC.

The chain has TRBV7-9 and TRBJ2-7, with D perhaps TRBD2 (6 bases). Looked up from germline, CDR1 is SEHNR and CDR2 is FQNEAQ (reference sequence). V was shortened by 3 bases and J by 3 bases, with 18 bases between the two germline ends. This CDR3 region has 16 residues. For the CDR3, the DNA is TGTGCCAGCAGCTTGGCTGGGGGAGGCCCCCTCTACGAGCAGTACTTC. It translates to CASSLAGGGPLYEQYF.

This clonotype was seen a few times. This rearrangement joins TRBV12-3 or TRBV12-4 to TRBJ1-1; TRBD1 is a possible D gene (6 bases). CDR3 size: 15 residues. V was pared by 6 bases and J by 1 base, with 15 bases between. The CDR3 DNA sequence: TGTGCCAGCAGCCGAGGGGGACACGCGAACACTGAAGCTTTCTTT. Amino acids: CASSRGGHANTEAFF.

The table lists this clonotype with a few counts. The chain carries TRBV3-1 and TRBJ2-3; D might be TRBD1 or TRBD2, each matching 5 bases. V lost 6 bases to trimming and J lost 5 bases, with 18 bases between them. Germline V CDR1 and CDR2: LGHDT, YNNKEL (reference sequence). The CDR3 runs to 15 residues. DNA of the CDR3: TGTGCCAGCAGTCAGACTCGGGACCTGGGAGATACGCAGTATTTT. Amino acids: CASSQTRDLGDTQYF.

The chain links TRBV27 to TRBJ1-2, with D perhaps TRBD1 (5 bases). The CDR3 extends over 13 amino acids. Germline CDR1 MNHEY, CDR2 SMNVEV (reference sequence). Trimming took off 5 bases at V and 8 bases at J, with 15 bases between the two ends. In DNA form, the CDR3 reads TGTGCCAGCAGTCCAGGGTTCCTGAACGGCTACACCTTC. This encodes CASSPGFLNGYTF.

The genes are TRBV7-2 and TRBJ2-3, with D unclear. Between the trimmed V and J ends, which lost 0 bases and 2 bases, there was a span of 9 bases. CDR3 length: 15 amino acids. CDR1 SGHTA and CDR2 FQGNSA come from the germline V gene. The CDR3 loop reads CASSLARGYTDTQYF. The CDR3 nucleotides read TGTGCCAGCAGCTTAGCGCGTGGGTACACAGATACGCAGTATTTT.

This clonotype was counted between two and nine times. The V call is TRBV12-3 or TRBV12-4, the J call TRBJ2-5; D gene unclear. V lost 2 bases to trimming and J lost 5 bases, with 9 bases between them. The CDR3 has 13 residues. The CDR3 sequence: CASSLWVGETQYF. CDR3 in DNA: TGTGCCAGCAGTTTATGGGTCGGGGAGACCCAGTACTTC.